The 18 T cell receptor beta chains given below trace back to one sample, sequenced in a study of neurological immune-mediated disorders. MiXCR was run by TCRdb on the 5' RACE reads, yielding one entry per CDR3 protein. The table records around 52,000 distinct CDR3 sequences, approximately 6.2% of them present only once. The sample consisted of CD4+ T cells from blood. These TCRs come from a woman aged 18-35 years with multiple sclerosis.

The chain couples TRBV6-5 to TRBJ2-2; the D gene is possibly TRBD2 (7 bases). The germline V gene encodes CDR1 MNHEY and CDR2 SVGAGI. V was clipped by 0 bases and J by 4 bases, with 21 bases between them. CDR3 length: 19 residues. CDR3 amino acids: CASSYSGLFGGGGTGELFF. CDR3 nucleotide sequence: TGTGCCAGCAGTTACTCGGGGCTTTTCGGGGGAGGGGGCACCGGGGAGCTGTTTTTT.

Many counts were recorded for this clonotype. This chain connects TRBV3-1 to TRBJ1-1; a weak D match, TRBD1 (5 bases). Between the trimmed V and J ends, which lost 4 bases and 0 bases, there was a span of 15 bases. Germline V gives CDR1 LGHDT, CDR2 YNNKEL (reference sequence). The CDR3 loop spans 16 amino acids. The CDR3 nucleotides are TGTGCCAGCAGCCTCCCCCAGCGGGGGGTGAACACTGAAGCTTTCTTT. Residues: CASSLPQRGVNTEAFF.

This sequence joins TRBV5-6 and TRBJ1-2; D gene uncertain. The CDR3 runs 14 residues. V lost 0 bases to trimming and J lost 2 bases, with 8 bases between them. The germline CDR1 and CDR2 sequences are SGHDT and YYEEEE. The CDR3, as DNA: TGTGCCAGCAGCTTGGAGCTGGGAAACTATGGCTACACCTTC. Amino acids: CASSLELGNYGYTF.

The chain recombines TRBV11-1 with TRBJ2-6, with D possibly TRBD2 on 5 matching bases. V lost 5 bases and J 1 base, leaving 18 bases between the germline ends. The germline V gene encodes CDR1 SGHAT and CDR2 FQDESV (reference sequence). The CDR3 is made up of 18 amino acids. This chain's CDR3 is CASSPGWAQSSGANVLTF. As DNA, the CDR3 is TGTGCCAGCAGCCCGGGGTGGGCGCAATCATCTGGGGCCAACGTCCTGACTTTC.

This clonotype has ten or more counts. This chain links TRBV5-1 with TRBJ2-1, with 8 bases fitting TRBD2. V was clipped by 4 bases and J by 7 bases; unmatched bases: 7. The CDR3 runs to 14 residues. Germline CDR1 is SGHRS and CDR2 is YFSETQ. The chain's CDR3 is CASSGSGGGNEQFF. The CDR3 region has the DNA TGCGCCAGCAGCGGAAGCGGGGGCGGGAATGAGCAGTTCTTC.

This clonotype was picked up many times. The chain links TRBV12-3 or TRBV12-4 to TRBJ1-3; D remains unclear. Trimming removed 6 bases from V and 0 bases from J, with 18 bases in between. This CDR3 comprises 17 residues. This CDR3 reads CASRPTAAAFSGNTIYF. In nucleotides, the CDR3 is TGTGCCAGCAGACCGACTGCGGCAGCCTTCTCTGGAAACACCATATATTTT.

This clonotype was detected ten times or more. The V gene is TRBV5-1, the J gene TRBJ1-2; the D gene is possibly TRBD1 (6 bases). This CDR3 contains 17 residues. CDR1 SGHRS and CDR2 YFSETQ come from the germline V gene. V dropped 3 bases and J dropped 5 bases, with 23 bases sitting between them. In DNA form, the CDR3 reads TGCGCCAGCAGCTCCGAGACAGGTTTGAAGCTGGGATATGGCTACACCTTC. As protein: CASSSETGLKLGYGYTF.

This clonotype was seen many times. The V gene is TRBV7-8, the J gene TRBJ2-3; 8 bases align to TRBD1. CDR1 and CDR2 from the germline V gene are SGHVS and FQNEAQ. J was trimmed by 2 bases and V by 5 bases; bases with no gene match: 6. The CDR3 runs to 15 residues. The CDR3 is CASSPGQAFTDTQYF. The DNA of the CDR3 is TGTGCCAGCAGCCCGGGACAGGCCTTCACAGATACGCAGTATTTT. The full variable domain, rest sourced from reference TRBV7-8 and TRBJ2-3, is GAGVSQSPRYKVAKRGQDVALRCDPISGHVSLFWYQQALGQGPEFLTYFQNEAQLDKSGLPSDRFFAERPEGSVSTLKIQRTQQEDSAVYLCASSPGQAFTDTQYFGPGTRLTVL.

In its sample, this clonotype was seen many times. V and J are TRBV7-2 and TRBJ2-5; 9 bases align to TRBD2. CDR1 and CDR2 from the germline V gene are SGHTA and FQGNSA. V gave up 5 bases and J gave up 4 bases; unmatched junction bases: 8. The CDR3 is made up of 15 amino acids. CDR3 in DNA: TGTGCCAGCAGCCCGCGGGGGGGTTGGAGAGAGACCCAGTACTTC. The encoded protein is CASSPRGGWRETQYF.

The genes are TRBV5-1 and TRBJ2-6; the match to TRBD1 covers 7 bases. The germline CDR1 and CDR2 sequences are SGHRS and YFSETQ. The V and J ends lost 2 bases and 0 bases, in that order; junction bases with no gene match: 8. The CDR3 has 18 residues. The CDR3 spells CASSFQGVTYSGANVLTF. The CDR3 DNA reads TGCGCCAGCAGCTTCCAGGGGGTAACTTACTCTGGGGCCAACGTCCTGACTTTC.

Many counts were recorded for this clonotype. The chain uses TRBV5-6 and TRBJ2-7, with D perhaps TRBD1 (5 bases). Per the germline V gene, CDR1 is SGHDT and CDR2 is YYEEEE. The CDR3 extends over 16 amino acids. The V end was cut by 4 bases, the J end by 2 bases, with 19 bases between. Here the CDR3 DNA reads TGTGCCAGCAGCCCACGCGTCGTGTGGGGCCCCTACGAGCAGTACGTC. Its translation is CASSPRVVWGPYEQYV.

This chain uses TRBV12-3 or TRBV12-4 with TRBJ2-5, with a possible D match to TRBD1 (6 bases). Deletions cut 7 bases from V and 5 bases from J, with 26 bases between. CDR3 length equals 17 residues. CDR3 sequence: CASNRPGQVPMGETQYF. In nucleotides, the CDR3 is TGTGCCAGCAATCGACCGGGACAAGTCCCCATGGGGGAGACCCAGTACTTC.

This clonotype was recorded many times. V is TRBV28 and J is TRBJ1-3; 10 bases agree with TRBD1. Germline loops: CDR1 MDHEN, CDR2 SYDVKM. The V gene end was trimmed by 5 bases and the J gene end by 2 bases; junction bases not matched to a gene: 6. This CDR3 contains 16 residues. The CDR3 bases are TGTGCCAGCAGTCTACGACAGGGGGCCGCTGGAAACACCATATATTTT. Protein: CASSLRQGAAGNTIYF.

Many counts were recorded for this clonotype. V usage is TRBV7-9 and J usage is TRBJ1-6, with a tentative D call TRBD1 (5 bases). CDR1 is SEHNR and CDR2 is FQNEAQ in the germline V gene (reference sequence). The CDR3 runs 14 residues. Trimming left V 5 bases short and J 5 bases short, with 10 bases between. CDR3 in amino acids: CASSVTANNSPLHF. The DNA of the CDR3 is TGTGCCAGCAGCGTGACAGCCAATAATTCACCCCTCCACTTT.

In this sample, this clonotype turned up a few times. CDR3 region: CAWRWTGINSPLHF. The CDR3 DNA sequence: TGTGCCTGGAGATGGACAGGAATAAATTCACCCCTCCACTTT. The chain is built from TRBV30 and TRBJ1-6, with 7 positions matching TRBD1. V was pared by 3 bases and J by 7 bases, with 6 bases of the junction left unmatched. CDR1 is GTSNPN and CDR2 is SVGIG in the germline V gene (reference sequence). The CDR3 contains 14 residues.

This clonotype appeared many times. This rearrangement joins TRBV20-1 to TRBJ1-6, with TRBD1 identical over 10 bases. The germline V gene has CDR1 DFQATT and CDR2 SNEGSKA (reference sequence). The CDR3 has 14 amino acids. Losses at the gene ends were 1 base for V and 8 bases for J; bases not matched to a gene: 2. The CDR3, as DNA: TGCAGTGCTAGAGCGGGACAGGGGTATTCACCCCTCCACTTT. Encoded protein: CSARAGQGYSPLHF.

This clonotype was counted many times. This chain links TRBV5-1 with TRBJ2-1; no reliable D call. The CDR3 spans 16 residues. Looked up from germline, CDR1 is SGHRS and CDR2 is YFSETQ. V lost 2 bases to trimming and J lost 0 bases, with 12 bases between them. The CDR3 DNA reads TGCGCCAGCAGCTTCTCTGGCGTTAGCTCCTACAATGAGCAGTTCTTC. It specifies CASSFSGVSSYNEQFF.

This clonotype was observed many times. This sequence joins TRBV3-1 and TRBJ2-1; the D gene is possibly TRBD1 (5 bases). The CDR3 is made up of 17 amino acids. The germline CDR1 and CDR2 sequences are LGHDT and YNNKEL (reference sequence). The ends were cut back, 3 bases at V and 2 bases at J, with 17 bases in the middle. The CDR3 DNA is TGTGCCAGCAGCCAGGCCCTTGGGGCGGCCACCTACAATGAGCAGTTCTTC. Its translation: CASSQALGAATYNEQFF.